This TCR beta chain originates from a study of T cell responses to AZD1222 COVID-19 vaccine. Study observations and caveats: Repertoire sampling was restricted to post-peak T cell response timepoints. Increases in Spike-specific TCR breadth and depth were seen after two AZD1222 doses. Close to half of all spike-specific TCRs reportedly target regions of the variants that are unmutated. Regions 160-218 and 743-854 dominated among vaccine-associated CD4 TCRs spanning spike.

In germline, CDR1 is MNHEY, CDR2 SVGEGT. Unmatched junction bases numbered 6, after V lost 6 bases and J lost 1 base. This CDR3 contains 15 residues. On this clone itself: The target antigen is unknown.

Assay: immunoSEQ multiplex PCR; the TCRdb copy retains only in-frame clones and omits some. The sample comprises 150,000 or so clones, approximately 94% of which are singletons, and 5.1% rests with the top ten. The gene calls are TRBV6-2 or TRBV6-3 and TRBJ2-1, with TRBD1 identical over 7 bases. This material consisted of peripheral blood, taken 28 days after the second AZD1222 dose. This sequence was found in an adult who received the AZD1222 COVID-19 vaccine. As DNA, the CDR3 is TGTGCCAGCAGCCCCCCAGGGGGATCCTACAATGAGCAGTTCTTC. This translates into CASSPPGGSYNEQFF.